Reported below is one T cell receptor beta chain. This clone's antigen is unknown. No per-base quality is available; no much larger clone lies one base away. The sample is drawn from a study of immune characteristics of hereditary and idiopathic chronic pancreatitis. General notes on the study: The study examined local immune cells and TCRbeta repertoires in the pancreas in hereditary and idiopathic chronic pancreatitis, using control pancreases from organ donors for comparison. TCRbeta sequencing was performed on a few control pancreases, roughly seven hereditary chronic pancreatitis pancreases and roughly six idiopathic chronic pancreatitis pancreases. The gDNA-based approach was chosen because it involved minimal in vitro experimental manipulation of pancreas-infiltrating T cells. Broader findings and caveats from the paper: Because patient tissue could only be obtained at the time of TPIAT, differences in disease duration may have influenced the immune findings. The study did not include chronic pancreatitis caused by alcohol use. Compared with controls, both chronic pancreatitis groups had significantly higher TCRbeta repertoire diversity and lower clonality. Among 13 chronic pancreatitis patients, a positive correlation was found between numbers of productive TCR rearrangements and disease severity scores.

Libraries were made using the immunoSEQ multiplex PCR assay. The TCRbeta CDR3 region and neighboring sequences were amplified from pancreatic genomic DNA and then sequenced. The original pipeline was this. Productive clonality and productive rearrangement counts were measured along with repertoire diversity, which was expressed as a mean normalized Shannon-Wiener index. Control and chronic pancreatitis repertoire metrics were compared by means of the nonparametric Mann-Whitney U test. A clonotype counted as shared when its CDR3beta sequence had identical amino acid composition and length across subjects. This immuneACCESS table, as held by TCRdb, lists in-frame sequences with V and J called but not all clones. Of the missing ones, under half trace to an unresolved V gene in checked studies; the others have no known cause. V, J and clone size are taken as reported in that table, and D and trimming were inferred from the DNA itself. The sample records 8,500 to 9,500 clones, around 79% of which are singletons. The ten largest clones capture 14% of the sample.

Chronic pancreatitis pancreas tissue came from patients undergoing total pancreatectomy with islet autotransplantation (TPIAT). No known history of diabetes was present in the included chronic pancreatitis patients. For TCRbeta sequencing, genomic DNA was extracted directly from bulk pancreas tissue, without T cell sorting. No particular cause of disease was identified in the patients with idiopathic chronic pancreatitis. Pancreas tissues from patients and organ donors were collected consecutively at two US centers. The source is a human donor with chronic pancreatitis. Sequencing was carried out using pancreas tissue with idiopathic chronic pancreatitis. The cell subset or site label, as the study defines it: chronic pancreatitis without an identified cause.

The sequenced DNA is TGCGCCAGCAGTGATACCGCTTTGCAAAATCTCTATGGCTACACCTTC. This sequence encodes CASSDTALQNLYGYTF. This receptor chain uses TRBV10-1 and TRBJ1-2; too little of a D gene remains to name it. The cysteine opens and the phenylalanine closes a CDR3 of 16 amino acids. CDR3 DNA only is kept here, 48 bases in frame from base 1. Sequences WNHNN (CDR1) and SYGVQD (CDR2) are obtained from the germline V gene (reference sequence). Relative to germline, V is 3 bases shorter and J is 4 bases shorter, with 18 bases between their ends.